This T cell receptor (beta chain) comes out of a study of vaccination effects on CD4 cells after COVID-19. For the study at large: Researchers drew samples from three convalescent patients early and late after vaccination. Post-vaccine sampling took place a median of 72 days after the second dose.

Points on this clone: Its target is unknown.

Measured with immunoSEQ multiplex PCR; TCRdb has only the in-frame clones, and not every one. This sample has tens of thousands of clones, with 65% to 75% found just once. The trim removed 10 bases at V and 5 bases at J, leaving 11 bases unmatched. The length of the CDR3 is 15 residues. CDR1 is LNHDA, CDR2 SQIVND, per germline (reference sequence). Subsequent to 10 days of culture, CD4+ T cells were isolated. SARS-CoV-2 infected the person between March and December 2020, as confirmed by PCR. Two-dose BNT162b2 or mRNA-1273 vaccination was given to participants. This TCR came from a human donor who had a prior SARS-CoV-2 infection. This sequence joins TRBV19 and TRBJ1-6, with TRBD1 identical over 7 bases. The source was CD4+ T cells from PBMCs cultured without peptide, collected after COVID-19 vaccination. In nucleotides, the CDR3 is TGTGCCACCCGGTCGCGGACAGGTGATAATTCACCCCTCCACTTT. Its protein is CATRSRTGDNSPLHF.